This TCR beta chain was captured by sequencing in a study of naive and memory T cell subsets. This clonotype was seen ten or more times. V shed 3 bases and J shed 2 bases, with 8 bases lying between them. The CDR3 sequence is 13 residues long. Two oligonucleotides, mixed equimolar, formed the beta constant-region primer covering TRBC1 and TRBC2. TCRdb analysed the UMI-ligation and nested PCR reads with MiXCR anew, one entry per CDR3 protein. The sample has approximately 140,000 distinct CDR3 sequences; around 15% are singletons. The chain recombines TRBV12-3 or TRBV12-4 with TRBJ2-7, with D perhaps matching TRBD2 (6 bases). The TCR comes from a human donor in good health. The specimen sequenced was naive CD4+ T cells from blood. In DNA form, the CDR3 reads TGTGCCAGCAGTTTTGGGGGGACCTACGAGCAGTACTTC. Protein product: CASSFGGTYEQYF.